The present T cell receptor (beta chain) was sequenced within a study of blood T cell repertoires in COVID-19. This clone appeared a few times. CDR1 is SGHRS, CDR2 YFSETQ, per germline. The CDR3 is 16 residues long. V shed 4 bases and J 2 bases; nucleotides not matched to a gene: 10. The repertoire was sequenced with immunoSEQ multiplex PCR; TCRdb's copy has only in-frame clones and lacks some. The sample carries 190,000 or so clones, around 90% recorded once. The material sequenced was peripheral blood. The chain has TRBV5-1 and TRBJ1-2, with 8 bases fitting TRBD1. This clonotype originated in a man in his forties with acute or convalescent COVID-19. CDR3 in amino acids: CASSLLSGQENYGYTF. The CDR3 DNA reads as TGCGCCAGCAGCCTGCTCTCGGGACAGGAAAACTATGGCTACACCTTC.